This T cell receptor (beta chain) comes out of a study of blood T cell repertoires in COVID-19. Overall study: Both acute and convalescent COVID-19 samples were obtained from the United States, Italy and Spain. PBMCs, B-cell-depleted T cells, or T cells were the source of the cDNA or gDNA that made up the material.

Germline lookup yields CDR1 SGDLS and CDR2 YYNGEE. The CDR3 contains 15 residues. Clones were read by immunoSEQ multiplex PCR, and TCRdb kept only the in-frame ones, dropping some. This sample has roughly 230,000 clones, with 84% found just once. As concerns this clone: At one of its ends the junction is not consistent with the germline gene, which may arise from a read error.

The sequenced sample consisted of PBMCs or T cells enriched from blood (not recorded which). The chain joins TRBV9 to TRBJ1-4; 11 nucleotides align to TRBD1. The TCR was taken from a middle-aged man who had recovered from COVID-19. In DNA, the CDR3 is TGTGCCAGCAGCGCCGAGTCTGGACAGGGGGCCGGTGTGATATTT. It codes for CASSAESGQGAGVIF.